This T cell receptor (beta chain) came from a study of CD8+CD57+ T cells in acquired aplastic anemia. Across the whole study: Each DNA sample taken from sorted CD4+ and CD8+ cells came to 3 to 3.5 ug on average.

For sequencing, patients were chosen who had shown expansion of CD8+CD57+ cells by flow cytometry. Investigators profiled TCR beta VDJ and CDR3 from genomic DNA template. MiXCR, applied by TCRdb to the reads, yields one record per CDR3 protein. There are hundreds of thousands of distinct CDR3 sequences in the sample; around 30% occur only once, and 0.82% lies in the top ten. The CDR3 extends over 14 amino acids. Germline V lookup: CDR1 DFQATT, CDR2 SNEGSKA (reference sequence). The junction had 7 bases not matched to a gene; V was cut back by 0 bases and J by 6 bases. The chain couples TRBV20-1 to TRBJ1-1, with 7 bases identical to TRBD1. The sequence was obtained from a human donor with aplastic anemia. Sequences were obtained from sorted CD4+, CD8+, or CD8+CD57+ T cells (not recorded which) from PBMCs. CDR3 bases: TGCAGTGCTAGAGATAACAGGGGAGTAGCTGAAGCTTTCTTT. Translated: CSARDNRGVAEAFF.